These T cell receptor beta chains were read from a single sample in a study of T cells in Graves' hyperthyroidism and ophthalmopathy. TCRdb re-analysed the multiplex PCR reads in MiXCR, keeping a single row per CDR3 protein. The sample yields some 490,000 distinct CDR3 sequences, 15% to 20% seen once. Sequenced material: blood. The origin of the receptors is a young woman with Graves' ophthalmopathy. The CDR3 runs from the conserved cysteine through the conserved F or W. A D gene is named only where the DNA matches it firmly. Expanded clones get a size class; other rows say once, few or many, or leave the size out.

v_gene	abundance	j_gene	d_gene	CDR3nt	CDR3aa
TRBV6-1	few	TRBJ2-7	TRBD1	TGTGCCAGCAGCACGACAGGGGTCTTTCGGTGGGAGCAGTACTTC	CASSTTGVFRWEQYF
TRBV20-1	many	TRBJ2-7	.	TGCAGTGCTAGAGACGGGTACGAGCAGTACTTC	CSARDGYEQYF
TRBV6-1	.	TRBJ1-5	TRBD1	TGTGCCAGCAGTTCGGGCAGGGGGACTCAGCCCCAGCATTTT	CASSSGRGTQPQHF
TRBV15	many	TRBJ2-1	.	TGTGCCACCAGCTTGAGCGGCAGCTCCTACAATGAGCAGTTCTTC	CATSLSGSSYNEQFF
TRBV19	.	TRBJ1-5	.	TGTGCCAGTAGTACCTCATCCCGTGCTTTGGGGGGGAATCAGCCCCAGCATTTT	CASSTSSRALGGNQPQHF
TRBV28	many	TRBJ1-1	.	TGTGCCAGCAGCCAGTTCGCGGGCACTGAAGCTTTCTTT	CASSQFAGTEAFF
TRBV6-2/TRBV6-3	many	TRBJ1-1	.	TGTGCCAGCAGTTATCGTGGGGGGAGAACTGAAGCTTTCTTT	CASSYRGGRTEAFF
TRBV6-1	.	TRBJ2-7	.	TGTGCCAGCAGTGATTGGGACATCCCCTACGAGCAGTACTTC	CASSDWDIPYEQYF
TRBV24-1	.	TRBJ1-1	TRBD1	TGTGCCACCAGTGATCACACCGGGACAGCCTCCGCTTTCTTT	CATSDHTGTASAFF
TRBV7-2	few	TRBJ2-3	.	TGTGCCAGCAGCTTACTCGGGAGAGGAGATACGCAGTATTTT	CASSLLGRGDTQYF
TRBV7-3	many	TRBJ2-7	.	TGTGCCAGCAGCTTAGGAGAAACCTACGAGCAGTACTTC	CASSLGETYEQYF
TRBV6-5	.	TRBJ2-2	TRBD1	TGTGCCAGCAGTTACTCGCCAGGGGGCGGGTCTAAGCTGTTTTTT	CASSYSPGGGSKLFF
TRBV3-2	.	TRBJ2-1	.	TGTGCCAGCAGCCAAGAGGTTGGCGGGGAACGCTACAATGAGCAGTTCTTC	CASSQEVGGERYNEQFF
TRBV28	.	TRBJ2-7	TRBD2	TGTGCCAGCAGCCTCCTCTTCGGGACTACTACCTACGAGCAGTACTTC	CASSLLFGTTTYEQYF
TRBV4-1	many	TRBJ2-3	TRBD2	TGCGCCAGCAGCCAGCTAGCGGGAGGAACCACAGATACGCAGTATTTT	CASSQLAGGTTDTQYF
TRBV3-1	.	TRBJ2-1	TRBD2	TGTGCCAGCAGCCATGAACTAGCGGGACAGGTTGAGCAGTTCTTC	CASSHELAGQVEQFF
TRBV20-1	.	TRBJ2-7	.	TGCAGTGCTAGGTCTTTCGGTGTCGAGCAGTACTTC	CSARSFGVEQYF
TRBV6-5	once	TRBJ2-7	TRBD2	TGTGCCAGCAGTTACTCGAGACTAGCGGGAACCTCCTACGAGCAGTACTTC	CASSYSRLAGTSYEQYF
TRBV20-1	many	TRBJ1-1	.	TGCAGTGCTAGAGCCGACCATAAGTCCACTGAAGCTTTCTTT	CSARADHKSTEAFF
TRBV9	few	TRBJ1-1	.	TGTGCCAGCAGCGTAGAGGGGGAAATGGGCACTGAAGCTTTCTTT	CASSVEGEMGTEAFF
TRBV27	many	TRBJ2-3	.	TGTGCCAGCAGTTCGCTCCTAGCGACTAGCACAGATACGCAGTATTTT	CASSSLLATSTDTQYF
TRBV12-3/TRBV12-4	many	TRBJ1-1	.	TGTGCCAGCAGTTTATCGTACTTTGAAGCTTTCTTT	CASSLSYFEAFF
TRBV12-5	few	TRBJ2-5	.	TGTGCTAGTGGTTTGGTACTCGGGGGTAACCAAGAGACCCAGTACTTC	CASGLVLGGNQETQYF
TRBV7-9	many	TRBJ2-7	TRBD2	TGTGCCAGCAGTCGGGGACCGGGGGGATACGAGCAGTACTTC	CASSRGPGGYEQYF
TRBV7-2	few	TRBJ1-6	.	TGTGCCAGCAGCCCCACGGGGGGTTCTTCACCCCTCCACTTT	CASSPTGGSSPLHF
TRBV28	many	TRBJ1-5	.	TGTGCCAGCAGTAACCGGGACTTTCGTAGCAATCAGCCCCAGCATTTT	CASSNRDFRSNQPQHF
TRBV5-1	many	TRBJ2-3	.	TGCGCCAGCAGCTTGGACCCCCCTACGCAGTATTTT	CASSLDPPTQYF
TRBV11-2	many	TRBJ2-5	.	TGTGCCAGCAGCCCGCCGATGGAGGGGGCCCAGTACTTC	CASSPPMEGAQYF
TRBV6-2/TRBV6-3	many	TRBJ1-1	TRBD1	TGTGCCAGCAGTCACCGAGTCACAGGGGGCACTGAAGCTTTCTTT	CASSHRVTGGTEAFF
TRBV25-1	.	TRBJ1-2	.	TGTGCCAGCAGTGAATTAGGGTCAAGGGTAGGAGGCTACACCTTC	CASSELGSRVGGYTF
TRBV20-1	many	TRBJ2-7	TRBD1	TGCAGTGCTAGAGATCTCGGGACAGGGGGCTACGAGCAGTACTTC	CSARDLGTGGYEQYF
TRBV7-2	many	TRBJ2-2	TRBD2	TGTGCCAGCAGCTTAGCGTGGCTAGCGGACACCGGGGAGCTGTTTTTT	CASSLAWLADTGELFF
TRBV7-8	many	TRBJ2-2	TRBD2	TGTGCCAGCAGCCAGGAGGGAGGGGTGAACACCGGGGAGCTGTTTTTT	CASSQEGGVNTGELFF
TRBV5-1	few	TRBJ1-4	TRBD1	TGCGCCAGCAGCTACTCCTATGGACAGGGGGCTTTGCGTGAAAAACTGTTTTTT	CASSYSYGQGALREKLFF